One and the same sample provided the 32 T cell receptor beta chains below, sequenced in a study of OX40 agonist ivuxolimab in advanced cancers. Libraries were prepared by immunoSEQ multiplex PCR; TCRdb keeps only in-frame clonotypes and omits some of them. In the table there are about 53,000 clones, about four fifths of which are singletons. The sample was CD4+ or CD8+ T cells sorted from blood, taken in a trial of the OX40 agonist ivuxolimab. The receptors shown here come from an adult with an advanced solid tumor such as melanoma, head and neck, liver or kidney cancer.

This clone was seen just once. This chain uses TRBV5-1 with TRBJ1-1; 11 bases align to TRBD1. CDR1 SGHRS and CDR2 YFSETQ come from the germline V gene. The length of the CDR3 is 17 residues. J lost 0 bases, V lost 4 bases, and 8 bases had no gene match. The CDR3 DNA is TGCGCCAGCAGCCGCGGACAGGGGGCATCTATGAACACTGAAGCTTTCTTT. This gives the protein CASSRGQGASMNTEAFF.

For this clone: The same CDR3 is also encoded by other DNA sequences in this sample. This chain joins TRBV18 and TRBJ1-1, with D uncertain. Germline V gene data show CDR1 as KGHSH and CDR2 as LQKENI. The V gene lost 2 bases and the J gene lost 0 bases, with 10 bases spanning the gap. The CDR3 totals 15 residues. The CDR3 is CASSPGQNMNTEAFF. DNA of the CDR3: TGTGCCAGCTCACCAGGGCAGAACATGAACACTGAAGCTTTCTTT. The full variable domain, in which reference TRBV18 and TRBJ1-1 provide the parts outside the CDR3, is NAGVMQNPRHLVRRRGQEARLRCSPMKGHSHVYWYRQLPEEGLKFMVYLQKENIIDESGMPKERFSAEFPKEGPSILRIQQVVRGDSAAYFCASSPGQNMNTEAFFGQGTRLTVV.

The chain employs TRBV2 and TRBJ1-5; D not certain. The length of the CDR3 is 14 residues. The V end lost 7 bases, the J end lost 6 bases, and 16 bases lay between the germline ends. Per germline, CDR1 SNHLY and CDR2 FYNNEI. CDR3 coding DNA: TGTGCCAGCAATGAGAGGATGACAACTCAGCCCCAGCATTTT. It specifies CASNERMTTQPQHF.

This clone was counted a few times. The chain couples TRBV9 to TRBJ1-3; the D gene is possibly TRBD1 (6 bases). V shed 3 bases and J shed 3 bases, with 13 bases lying between them. Germline assignment: CDR1 SGDLS and CDR2 YYNGEE. The CDR3 consists of 15 residues. The CDR3 nucleotides are TGTGCCAGCAGCGCAGGGGCCGCGGATGGAAACACCATATATTTT. Amino acids: CASSAGAADGNTIYF.

This rearrangement joins TRBV2 to TRBJ1-5; the D is unclear. This CDR3 spans 16 amino acids. Per the germline V gene, CDR1 is SNHLY and CDR2 is FYNNEI. Trimming took off 6 bases at V and 5 bases at J, with 20 bases between the two ends. CDR3 residues: CASSESPVMGHQPQHF. Here the CDR3 DNA reads TGTGCCAGCAGCGAGTCCCCAGTAATGGGCCATCAGCCCCAGCATTTT.

This clone was found a few times. V usage is TRBV11-1 and J usage is TRBJ2-2; possibly TRBD2 for D (5 bases). V was pared by 0 bases and J by 2 bases, with 10 bases between. Germline V gene lookup returns CDR1 SGHAT and CDR2 FQDESV (reference sequence). This CDR3 has 16 amino acids. In DNA form, the CDR3 reads TGTGCCAGCAGCTTAGCGCTCGAGGGTAACACCGGGGAGCTGTTTTTT. Its protein product is CASSLALEGNTGELFF.

The chain carries TRBV6-9 and TRBJ1-1, with 8 nucleotides matching TRBD1. There are 13 residues in the CDR3. V trimming: 6 bases; J trimming: 7 bases; junction bases outside the gene matches: 7. Germline loops: CDR1 MNHGY, CDR2 SVAAGI. The CDR3 reads CASRVDRGGEAFF. CDR3 bases: TGTGCCAGCAGAGTCGACAGGGGTGGTGAAGCTTTCTTT.

This chain joins TRBV18 and TRBJ2-5, with TRBD1 as a possible D gene (5 bases). V was shortened by 3 bases and J by 4 bases, with 12 bases between the two germline ends. Germline V lookup: CDR1 KGHSH, CDR2 LQKENI. The CDR3 has 14 residues. Here the CDR3 DNA reads TGTGCCAGCTCACCTGGACACCGAACAGAGACCCAGTACTTC. Translating gives CASSPGHRTETQYF.

Only one count was recorded for this clone. The J gene is TRBJ1-6, the V gene TRBV9; D call uncertain. Trimming shortened V by 6 bases and J by 3 bases, and 13 bases separated the two germline ends. CDR3 length: 15 amino acids. The germline CDR1 and CDR2 sequences are SGDLS and YYNGEE. CDR3 in DNA: TGTGCCAGCACTTACGACGGGGACTATAATTCACCCCTCCACTTT. Residues: CASTYDGDYNSPLHF.

The rearrangement uses TRBV5-1 and TRBJ2-2; D possibly uses TRBD1 or TRBD2 (5 bases each). This CDR3 spans 16 amino acids. Germline values: CDR1 SGHRS, CDR2 YFSETQ. With 4 bases removed from V and 0 bases from J, the gap between germline ends came to 13 bases. The CDR3 region has the DNA TGCGCCAGCAGCGCTGGGGGACGATCGAACACCGGGGAGCTGTTTTTT. This encodes CASSAGGRSNTGELFF.

This clone was seen a handful of times. The chain joins TRBV5-1 to TRBJ1-1; D gene unclear. CDR1 SGHRS and CDR2 YFSETQ come from the germline V gene. The CDR3 has 14 residues. V was shortened by 2 bases and J by 2 bases, with 10 bases between the two germline ends. This chain's CDR3 is CASSFGPTNTEAFF. CDR3 coding DNA: TGCGCCAGCAGCTTCGGACCAACCAACACTGAAGCTTTCTTT.

The V gene is TRBV7-2, the J gene TRBJ2-7; D is uncertain. The CDR3 has 14 residues. Germline V gene sequence: CDR1 SGHTA, CDR2 FQGNSA. V was cut by 4 bases and J by 2 bases, with 12 bases left in between. The CDR3: CASSYQPGPYEQYF. As DNA, the CDR3 is TGTGCCAGCAGCTACCAACCTGGGCCCTACGAGCAGTACTTC.

The rearrangement uses TRBV4-3 and TRBJ2-7, with TRBD1 as a possible D gene (6 bases). V lost 4 bases to trimming and J lost 2 bases, with 12 bases between them. CDR3 length: 14 residues. The germline CDR1 and CDR2 sequences are LGHNA and YSLEER. The CDR3 bases are TGCGCCAGCAGCCGTACGACAGGCCCCTACGAGCAGTACTTC. Encoded protein: CASSRTTGPYEQYF.

This clone occurred once. The rearrangement links TRBV19 to TRBJ2-2, with 9 bases identical to TRBD1. V lost 10 bases and J lost 6; bases outside the gene matches: 6. The CDR3 sequence is 13 residues long. The germline V gene encodes CDR1 LNHDA and CDR2 SQIVND (reference sequence). CDR3: CATSGQGAGELFF. CDR3 in DNA: TGTGCCACCTCGGGACAGGGAGCCGGGGAGCTGTTTTTT.

This clone was seen only a few times. The genes are TRBV7-9 and TRBJ2-5, with a possible D match to TRBD2 (6 bases). V lost 2 bases and J lost 5, with 15 bases in between. Germline V gene lookup returns CDR1 SEHNR and CDR2 FQNEAQ (reference sequence). This CDR3 has 15 amino acids. The CDR3 sequence: CASSLLLRGRETQYF. DNA of the CDR3: TGTGCCAGCAGCTTATTACTACGGGGGAGGGAGACCCAGTACTTC.

This chain connects TRBV7-9 to TRBJ2-1, with 7 positions matching TRBD1. The germline gives CDR1 SEHNR, CDR2 FQNEAQ (reference sequence). The CDR3 contains 15 residues. Trimming at V came to 7 bases and at J to 7 bases, leaving 13 bases not matched to a gene. CDR3 loop: CASTHRGLGKNEQFF. DNA for the CDR3: TGTGCCAGCACTCACAGGGGATTAGGAAAGAATGAGCAGTTCTTC.

The chain links TRBV5-6 to TRBJ1-3; 7 bases map to TRBD1. Germline trimming cut 0 bases from V and 0 bases from J; bases unmatched to any gene: 3. From germline, CDR1 is SGHDT and CDR2 YYEEEE. The CDR3 length is 16 residues. The CDR3 nucleotides read TGTGCCAGCAGCTTGGACAGGGGAATCTCTGGAAACACCATATATTTT. Translation: CASSLDRGISGNTIYF.

The chain carries TRBV9 and TRBJ1-2; D is possibly TRBD1 (5 bases). The CDR3 length is 15 residues. Germline CDR1 and CDR2: SGDLS and YYNGEE. Trimming took off 2 bases at V and 4 bases at J, with 15 bases between the two ends. The DNA of the CDR3 is TGTGCCAGCAGCGTTACCCAGGGAGTTTGCTATGGCTACACCTTC. As protein: CASSVTQGVCYGYTF. Full variable domain (rest looked up from reference TRBV9 and TRBJ1-2): DSGVTQTPKHLITATGQRVTLRCSPRSGDLSVYWYQQSLDQGLQFLIQYYNGEERAKGNILERFSAQQFPDLHSELNLSSLELGDSALYFCASSVTQGVCYGYTFGSGTRLTVV.

This chain links TRBV11-2 with TRBJ2-1; possibly TRBD1 for D (6 bases). The germline V gene encodes CDR1 SGHAT and CDR2 FQNNGV. V was trimmed by 5 bases and J by 6 bases, leaving 17 bases between them. This CDR3 contains 15 residues. CDR3 sequence: CASSPTADSANEQFF. The CDR3 DNA reads as TGTGCCAGCAGCCCGACGGCGGACAGTGCCAATGAGCAGTTCTTC.

CDR3 region: CASSLFEGRLAFF. In nucleotides, the CDR3 is TGTGCCAGCAGCTTATTCGAAGGGCGCCTGGCTTTCTTT. The chain links TRBV7-8 to TRBJ1-1; the D is unclear. Trimming took off 2 bases at V and 11 bases at J, with 15 bases between the two ends. Germline CDR1 SGHVS, CDR2 FQNEAQ. CDR3 size: 13 residues.

V is TRBV30 and J is TRBJ2-1; D perhaps matches TRBD2 (5 bases). Germline loops: CDR1 GTSNPN, CDR2 SVGIG (reference sequence). The germline V and J ends were trimmed by 2 bases and 0 bases, with 8 bases remaining between them. This CDR3 comprises 14 residues. In DNA form, the CDR3 reads TGTGCCTGGAGTAGTGGGAGCTCCTACAATGAGCAGTTCTTC. It specifies CAWSSGSSYNEQFF.

The rearrangement links TRBV11-2 to TRBJ1-4; D remains unclear. Trimming removed 4 bases from V and 5 bases from J, with 11 bases in between. Germline V CDR1 and CDR2: SGHAT, FQNNGV. The CDR3 is 14 amino acids. The CDR3 DNA reads as TGTGCCAGCAGCTGGACGGACGGGAATGAAAAACTGTTTTTT. It encodes CASSWTDGNEKLFF.

This clone has just a few counts. The J gene is TRBJ2-3, the V gene TRBV27, with 9 bases that match TRBD1. CDR3 length: 15 residues. Trimming cost V 5 bases and J 1 base; bases outside gene matches: 4. Germline V lookup: CDR1 MNHEY, CDR2 SMNVEV (reference sequence). CDR3: CASSLRTGGTDTQYF. CDR3 in DNA: TGTGCCAGCAGTCTCCGGACAGGGGGCACAGATACGCAGTATTTT.

DNA for the CDR3: TGTGCCAGCAGTAATACAGGGGGCAAAAACACTGAAGCTTTCTTT. Translating it yields CASSNTGGKNTEAFF. V is TRBV6-5 and J is TRBJ1-1; 9 nucleotides align to TRBD1. V shed 5 bases and J 2 bases; nucleotides not matched to a gene: 6. This CDR3 has 15 residues. Per germline, CDR1 MNHEY and CDR2 SVGAGI.

This clone was counted only a few times. The chain recombines TRBV7-9 with TRBJ1-3, with D unclear. CDR1 and CDR2 from the germline V gene are SEHNR and FQNEAQ (reference sequence). V lost 6 bases and J 0 bases, leaving 15 bases between the germline ends. CDR3 length equals 16 residues. The DNA for the CDR3 is TGTGCCAGCAGTCCTAAATCAGGATTCTCTGGAAACACCATATATTTT. This translates into CASSPKSGFSGNTIYF.

The chain has TRBV29-1 and TRBJ1-2; D remains ambiguous. The V gene lost 6 bases and the J gene lost 3 bases, with 8 bases spanning the gap. CDR3 length: 11 amino acids. CDR1 SQVTM and CDR2 ANQGSEA come from the germline V gene. DNA of the CDR3: TGCAGCGTGCAAGAACACTATGGCTACACCTTC. Amino acids: CSVQEHYGYTF.

The chain is built from TRBV5-4 and TRBJ1-2; D remains unclear. This CDR3 contains 12 residues. Germline V CDR1 and CDR2: SGHNT, YYREEE (reference sequence). Trimming stripped 2 bases from V and 8 bases from J, with 10 bases between. CDR3 nucleotide sequence: TGTGCCAGCAGCTTAAATACTAGAGGCTACACCTTC. This encodes CASSLNTRGYTF.

The table lists this clone with a count of one. This rearrangement joins TRBV30 to TRBJ2-2; the match to TRBD1 covers 7 bases. Losses at the gene ends were 2 bases for V and 4 bases for J; bases not matched to a gene: 10. This CDR3 is built from 16 residues. Per germline, CDR1 GTSNPN and CDR2 SVGIG (reference sequence). The CDR3 region has the DNA TGTGCCTGGAGTCTTCGCGACAGGGCGGTCACCGGGGAGCTGTTTTTT. Its protein product is CAWSLRDRAVTGELFF.

This clone was detected a few times. J is TRBJ2-2 and V is TRBV6-6; 10 bases are a match to TRBD2. The CDR3 totals 14 residues. The germline V gene has CDR1 MNHNY and CDR2 SVGAGI (reference sequence). Unmatched junction bases numbered 4, after V lost 5 bases and J lost 7 bases. Written as DNA, the CDR3 is TGTGCCAGCAGTAGCGGGGGGGCTGGCGGGGAGCTGTTTTTT. Amino acids: CASSSGGAGGELFF.

The rearrangement links TRBV6-6 to TRBJ2-7; TRBD2 aligns across 12 bases. V dropped 6 bases and J dropped 7; count of bases not matched to a gene: 7. Germline V CDR1 and CDR2: MNHNY, SVGAGI (reference sequence). The CDR3 is 14 amino acids. The CDR3 DNA sequence: TGTGCCAGCAGACCTAGCGGGGGGGCGAAAGAGCAGTACTTC. Translated, it gives CASRPSGGAKEQYF.

The rearrangement uses TRBV19 and TRBJ2-1, with 11 bases matching TRBD2. This CDR3 region has 15 residues. The ends lost 8 bases at V and 7 bases at J; junction bases unmatched: 10. CDR1 is LNHDA and CDR2 is SQIVND in the germline V gene (reference sequence). The CDR3 region has the DNA TGTGCCAGTTCCCCTACTAGCGGGAGCCGAAATGAGCAGTTCTTC. Translation: CASSPTSGSRNEQFF.

This chain joins TRBV7-7 and TRBJ2-1, with D perhaps assigned TRBD1 or TRBD2 (6 bases each). Trimming cost V 5 bases and J 10 bases, with 15 bases left between them. The germline CDR1 and CDR2 sequences are SSHAT and FNYEAQ (reference sequence). CDR3 length equals 13 residues. This CDR3 reads CASSTGTATEQFF. In DNA form, the CDR3 reads TGTGCCAGCAGCACAGGGACTGCCACGGAGCAGTTCTTC.